Following are 11 T cell receptor beta chains from one sample sequenced in a study of shared clonotypes between healthy human individuals. Assay: immunoSEQ multiplex PCR; the TCRdb copy retains only in-frame clones and omits some. This table has a few hundred thousand clones, more than 95% appearing once. Specimen: naive CD4+ T cells sorted from blood. Subset here: CD45RA+ positively selected. The receptors here all came from a woman aged 25 to 45 in good health.

This chain uses TRBV19 with TRBJ1-4; D is undetermined. Germline V gene sequence: CDR1 LNHDA, CDR2 SQIVND (reference sequence). The V and J ends lost 5 bases and 4 bases respectively, with 11 bases between them. The CDR3 has 14 amino acids. The CDR3: CASSPVRGNEKLFF. CDR3 DNA sequence: TGTGCCAGTAGTCCCGTTCGTGGTAATGAAAAACTGTTTTTT. Looking up the rest from reference TRBV19 and TRBJ1-4 gives the full variable domain: DGGITQSPKYLFRKEGQNVTLSCEQNLNHDAMYWYRQDPGQGLRLIYYSQIVNDFQKGDIAEGYSVSREKKESFPLTVTSAQKNPTAFYLCASSPVRGNEKLFFGSGTQLSVL.

The chain employs TRBV27 and TRBJ1-2; 7 bases agree with TRBD1. CDR3 length: 15 amino acids. Germline lookup yields CDR1 MNHEY and CDR2 SMNVEV (reference sequence). J gave up 4 bases and V 3 bases, and 8 bases lay outside the gene matches. As DNA, the CDR3 is TGTGCCAGCAGTTTCAGGGGGGTGGAGAGCTATGGCTACACCTTC. Its translation is CASSFRGVESYGYTF.

This chain links TRBV28 with TRBJ1-1, with a possible D match to TRBD1 (5 bases). The V end lost 2 bases, the J end lost 1 base, and 20 bases lay between the germline ends. Germline values: CDR1 MDHEN, CDR2 SYDVKM. The CDR3 is 18 residues long. CDR3: CASSLPTGKGFRNTEAFF. DNA for the CDR3: TGTGCCAGCAGTTTACCCACAGGTAAGGGCTTCCGGAACACTGAAGCTTTCTTT.

The rearrangement links TRBV27 to TRBJ1-1, with D unresolved. In germline, CDR1 is MNHEY, CDR2 SMNVEV (reference sequence). This CDR3 spans 14 amino acids. V was pared by 5 bases and J by 2 bases, with 12 bases between. The CDR3 region has the DNA TGTGCCAGCAGTCAACCGGGGATCAACACTGAAGCTTTCTTT. This encodes CASSQPGINTEAFF.

This chain uses TRBV19 with TRBJ2-7; TRBD2 matches at 12 bases. Germline loops: CDR1 LNHDA, CDR2 SQIVND (reference sequence). V lost 4 bases to trimming and J lost 5 bases; unmatched junction nucleotides: 6. This CDR3 region has 15 residues. CDR3 region: CASSSWTSGINEQYF. As DNA, the CDR3 is TGTGCCAGTAGTAGTTGGACTAGCGGGATTAACGAGCAGTACTTC.

This clone appeared once. The genes are TRBV18 and TRBJ2-7; D gene ambiguous. The germline V gene has CDR1 KGHSH and CDR2 LQKENI. CDR3 length: 15 residues. V lost 2 bases, J lost 5 bases, and 16 bases lay in between. The CDR3 loop reads CASSPGPLTIHEQYF. For the CDR3, the DNA is TGTGCCAGCTCACCAGGGCCGCTAACCATCCACGAGCAGTACTTC.

This rearrangement joins TRBV7-9 to TRBJ2-1; D perhaps matches TRBD1 (5 bases). V was pared by 6 bases and J by 3 bases, with 15 bases between. Germline assignment: CDR1 SEHNR and CDR2 FQNEAQ (reference sequence). This CDR3 is 15 amino acids long. CDR3 DNA sequence: TGTGCCAGCAGTGCAAACAGGCTAGTCTACAATGAGCAGTTCTTC. Encoded protein: CASSANRLVYNEQFF.

The chain links TRBV6-6 to TRBJ2-2; maybe TRBD1 (5 bases). The V end lost 6 bases, the J end lost 0 bases, and 11 bases lay between the germline ends. There are 15 residues in the CDR3. CDR1 is MNHNY and CDR2 is SVGAGI in the germline V gene (reference sequence). CDR3 amino acids: CASSPSGPNTGELFF. The CDR3 region has the DNA TGTGCCAGCAGCCCCTCAGGGCCGAACACCGGGGAGCTGTTTTTT.

The chain combines TRBV11-2 with TRBJ2-7; D is possibly TRBD1 (6 bases). The CDR3 extends over 12 amino acids. V was clipped by 5 bases and J by 3 bases, with 8 bases between them. Per the germline V gene, CDR1 is SGHAT and CDR2 is FQNNGV. CDR3 in amino acids: CASSPTGYEQYF. The DNA for the CDR3 is TGTGCCAGCAGCCCGACAGGCTACGAGCAGTACTTC.

This chain links TRBV5-1 with TRBJ2-7; possible D gene TRBD1, 5 bases. V dropped 4 bases and J dropped 0 bases, with 23 bases sitting between them. This CDR3 has 18 residues. CDR1 is SGHRS, CDR2 YFSETQ, per germline. CDR3 coding DNA: TGCGCCAGCAGCAGCCAGGGAACTGCGCAAAGGGGCTCCTACGAGCAGTACTTC. Translated: CASSSQGTAQRGSYEQYF.

This clone was seen only once. The rearrangement uses TRBV5-4 and TRBJ2-4, with 7 positions matching TRBD1. The CDR3 is 15 amino acids. Germline CDR1 SGHNT, CDR2 YYREEE (reference sequence). V was pared by 5 bases and J by 6 bases, with 11 bases of the junction left unmatched. CDR3 amino acids: CASRKETGAANIQYF. The CDR3 DNA reads as TGTGCCAGCAGGAAAGAAACAGGGGCGGCAAACATTCAGTACTTC.